The 4 T cell receptor beta chains reported below all come from one sample, sequenced in a study of graft-versus-host responses after intestinal transplantation. Assay: immunoSEQ multiplex PCR; the TCRdb copy retains only in-frame clones and omits some. The sample holds around 14,000 clones, around 94% seen once. The input for sequencing was PBMCs, taken 9 days after transplant. The receptors were gathered from a human patient who received an intestinal transplant, so some T cells may come from the graft donor.

The chain has TRBV5-6 and TRBJ2-7; D is uncertain. CDR1 and CDR2 (germline): SGHDT, YYEEEE. The ends were cut back, 0 bases at V and 6 bases at J, with 10 bases in the middle. The CDR3 sequence is 13 residues long. The CDR3 here is CASSLGRTPEQYF. CDR3 sequence (DNA): TGTGCCAGCAGCTTGGGAAGGACGCCCGAGCAGTACTTC.

The J gene is TRBJ2-7, the V gene TRBV19; D ambiguous. The CDR3 is 12 residues long. Trimming took 4 bases from V and 6 from J, leaving 10 bases between them. CDR1 LNHDA and CDR2 SQIVND come from the germline V gene (reference sequence). The CDR3 bases are TGTGCCAGTAGTAACTGGGTAGGCGAGCAGTACTTC. It is translated as CASSNWVGEQYF.

The gene calls are TRBV9 and TRBJ2-1; D remains unclear. V lost 0 bases, J lost 8 bases, and 9 bases lay in between. In germline, CDR1 is SGDLS, CDR2 YYNGEE. The CDR3 has 13 residues. CDR3 sequence reads: CASSVALSYEQFF. CDR3 nucleotide sequence: TGTGCCAGCAGCGTAGCTTTAAGCTATGAGCAGTTCTTC. Full variable domain (missing parts from reference TRBV9 and TRBJ2-1): DSGVTQTPKHLITATGQRVTLRCSPRSGDLSVYWYQQSLDQGLQFLIQYYNGEERAKGNILERFSAQQFPDLHSELNLSSLELGDSALYFCASSVALSYEQFFGPGTRLTVL.

V usage is TRBV9 and J usage is TRBJ1-1; D might be TRBD1 (5 bases). CDR1 and CDR2 (germline): SGDLS, YYNGEE. V lost 0 bases, J lost 1 base, and 7 bases lay in between. The CDR3 has 14 residues. DNA for the CDR3: TGTGCCAGCAGCGTAGGGGGGAGGAACACTGAAGCTTTCTTT. Translating it yields CASSVGGRNTEAFF. Filled out from reference TRBV9 and TRBJ1-1, the complete variable domain reads DSGVTQTPKHLITATGQRVTLRCSPRSGDLSVYWYQQSLDQGLQFLIQYYNGEERAKGNILERFSAQQFPDLHSELNLSSLELGDSALYFCASSVGGRNTEAFFGQGTRLTVV.